These 12 T cell receptor beta chains originate from one sample sequenced in a study of blood T cells in healthy people across ages. A J-beta primer mix and a sample-barcoded 5' primer were used in a second PCR of about 6 to 12 cycles. MiXCR, run by TCRdb on the 5' RACE reads, gives a single entry per CDR3 protein. The sample contains about 800,000 distinct CDR3 sequences, 20% to 25% of which appear only once. This sample also belongs to another study, concerning T cells of mothers and their children.

Sequencing input: blood. These TCRs come from a boy between 10 and 17 years old in good health.

This clonotype was detected a few times. This chain links TRBV12-3 or TRBV12-4 with TRBJ1-3; 9 nucleotides match TRBD1. Trimming took 6 bases from V and 2 from J; bases not matched to a gene: 5. This CDR3 spans 15 amino acids. The CDR3 loop reads CASSWTGEAGNTIYF. The CDR3, as DNA: TGTGCCAGCAGCTGGACAGGGGAGGCTGGAAACACCATATATTTT.

The rearrangement uses TRBV5-4 and TRBJ1-4, with D unresolved. This CDR3 is built from 15 residues. Germline V gene data show CDR1 as SGHNT and CDR2 as YYREEE (reference sequence). Trimming took off 4 bases at V and 0 bases at J, with 10 bases between the two ends. The CDR3 DNA reads as TGTGCCAGCAGCAGGTCAGCCTCAACTAATGAAAAACTGTTTTTT. Translated: CASSRSASTNEKLFF.

On this clonotype: This sequence may be a read error, since a much larger clone differs from it by one base. The genes are TRBV6-2 or TRBV6-3 and TRBJ2-1; tentatively, D is TRBD2 (6 bases). CDR1 is MNHEY, CDR2 SVGEGT, per germline. There are 16 residues in the CDR3. The CDR3 region has the DNA TGTGCCAGCAGTTACTATCGGGCGGGGACTGACAATGACCAGTTCTTC. Its translation: CASSYYRAGTDNDQFF.

This clonotype has only a few counts. Lacking the conserved final phenylalanine or tryptophan, this CDR3 likely reflects a read error. CDR3 nucleotide sequence: TGCGCCAGCAGGTCGGCGTCGAACACTGAAGCTTTCCTT. Residues: CASRSASNTEAFL. The V gene is TRBV5-1, the J gene TRBJ1-1; D remains unclear. Trimming removed 5 bases at V and 1 base at J, with 9 bases between. CDR3 length: 13 amino acids. The germline CDR1 and CDR2 sequences are SGHRS and YFSETQ.

DNA of the CDR3: TGTGCCAGCACCCCCAGGGTTGCCTACAATGAGCAGTTCTTC. It translates to CASTPRVAYNEQFF. The V and J genes are TRBV7-2 and TRBJ2-5; D perhaps matches TRBD1 (5 bases). The tail of the sequence fits TRBJ2-1 better, so the J call may be wrong. The germline V gene has CDR1 SGHTA and CDR2 FQGNSA. CDR3 length: 14 residues.

As for this clonotype: The junction does not match germline at one end; this may be a read error. The gene calls are TRBV6-1 and TRBJ2-5, with D perhaps given as TRBD1 or TRBD2 (6 bases each). With the DNA end fitting TRBJ2-7 better, the J assignment may be wrong. CDR1 and CDR2 from the germline V gene are MNHNS and SASEGT. The CDR3 has 14 amino acids. The CDR3 nucleotides read TGTGCCAGCAGCGAAGGGGGGCTCGACTACGAGCAGTACTTC. Amino acids: CASSEGGLDYEQYF.

V and J are TRBV7-9 and TRBJ2-1, with 10 bases aligning to TRBD2. J lost 4 bases, V lost 7 bases, and 10 bases had no gene match. The germline V gene has CDR1 SEHNR and CDR2 FQNEAQ (reference sequence). CDR3 size: 16 residues. CDR3 loop: CASIKISGGDYNEQFF. The CDR3 DNA is TGTGCCAGCATCAAGATAAGCGGGGGGGATTACAATGAGCAGTTCTTC.

The V gene is TRBV2, the J gene TRBJ2-3; tentatively, D is TRBD2 (5 bases). V lost 5 bases to trimming and J lost 9 bases, with 12 bases between them. The germline V gene has CDR1 SNHLY and CDR2 FYNNEI. The CDR3 spans 12 residues. The CDR3 coding sequence is TGTGCCAGCAGTCCGTCTAGCCGCACGCAGTATTTT. It encodes CASSPSSRTQYF.

This clonotype was observed a handful of times. Mismatch with germline at one junction end may stem from a read error. The chain employs TRBV11-2 and TRBJ1-4, with unresolved D. Germline V gives CDR1 SGHAT, CDR2 FQNNGV. The CDR3 length is 17 residues. The CDR3 coding sequence is TGTGCCAGCGGCTTAGGGCCAGGCCGTGGGTCTAATGAAAAACTGTTTTTT. This translates into CASGLGPGRGSNEKLFF.

This clonotype came up a few times. This sequence joins TRBV25-1 and TRBJ2-1; 7 bases align to TRBD2. This CDR3 comprises 10 residues. Germline V gives CDR1 MGHDK, CDR2 SYGVNS. J gave up 12 bases and V 4 bases, and 0 bases lay outside the gene matches. This chain's CDR3 is CASSAGGQFF. CDR3 DNA: TGTGCCAGCAGTGCGGGAGGGCAGTTCTTC. Full variable domain (missing parts from reference TRBV25-1 and TRBJ2-1): EADIYQTPRYLVIGTGKKITLECSQTMGHDKMYWYQQDPGMELHLIHYSYGVNSTEKGDLSSESTVSRIRTEHFPLTLESARPSHTSQYLCASSAGGQFFGPGTRLTVL.

The V call is TRBV20-1, the J call TRBJ1-4; the D gene is possibly TRBD1 (6 bases). The V gene's germline CDR1 is DFQATT and CDR2 SNEGSKA (reference sequence). V dropped 0 bases and J dropped 4 bases, with 12 bases sitting between them. The CDR3 runs 15 residues. The CDR3 sequence: CSAREMGRGNEKLFF. The CDR3 nucleotides are TGCAGTGCTAGAGAAATGGGCAGGGGTAATGAAAAACTGTTTTTT.

The chain recombines TRBV20-1 with TRBJ2-1; the D call may be TRBD1 or TRBD2 (5 bases each). Gene TRBJ2-5 matches the end of the DNA better, so the J call may be wrong. The CDR3 sequence is 14 residues long. Germline values: CDR1 DFQATT, CDR2 SNEGSKA (reference sequence). Here the CDR3 DNA reads TGCAGTGCTAGAGTCCAGGGACGGCAAGAGACCCAGTACTTC. This sequence encodes CSARVQGRQETQYF.